This TCR beta chain is drawn from a study of blood T cell repertoires in COVID-19. Study-wide background: Collection of acute and convalescent COVID-19 samples took place in the United States, Italy and Spain. PBMCs, B-cell-depleted T cells, or T cells were the source of the cDNA or gDNA that made up the material.

The CDR3 runs 13 residues. V lost 6 bases and J lost 2; bases outside the gene matches: 2. Germline V CDR1 and CDR2: WNHNN, SYGVQD (reference sequence). The authors' processing: Estimation of nucleated cell counts was performed using reference gene primer amplification. Data came from immunoSEQ multiplex PCR; TCRdb stores just in-frame clones and leaves some out. V and J calls and clone size are copied from that table; D and trimming were computed from the DNA. This table holds nearly 110,000 clones, 80% to 85% found once. The receptor was derived from a man between 65 and 79 years old with acute or convalescent COVID-19. Specimen: peripheral blood. This chain joins TRBV10-1 and TRBJ2-7, with 9 bases matching TRBD1. CDR3 sequence: CASSRDRAYEQYF. In DNA, the CDR3 is TGCGCCAGCAGCCGGGACAGGGCCTACGAGCAGTACTTC.